These T cell receptor beta chains were read from a single sample in a study of resident and recirculating memory T cells in vitiligo. Using immunoSEQ multiplex PCR, the repertoire was profiled, and TCRdb retains in-frame clones only, with some absent. In the table there are roughly 40,000 clones, about 90% of which are singletons. Sequenced: blood. These receptors all come from a male donor with vitiligo. Each CDR3 is given with its conserved first and last residue. A D gene is named only where the DNA matches it firmly. Clone size is given for some rows only: seen once, a few or many times, or a class if the clone is expanded.

v_gene	abundance	j_gene	d_gene	CDR3aa	CDR3nt
TRBV7-9	-	TRBJ2-3	TRBD1	CASSSHPQGAGDTDTQYF	TGTGCCAGCAGCTCTCATCCGCAGGGGGCAGGAGACACAGATACGCAGTATTTT
TRBV5-1	-	TRBJ2-3	TRBD1	CASSLGGTGLGTDTQYF	TGCGCCAGCAGCCTCGGTGGGACAGGGTTGGGCACAGATACGCAGTATTTT
TRBV4-1	-	TRBJ1-2	TRBD1	CASSQGGDRGWYGYTF	TGCGCCAGCAGCCAAGGAGGGGACAGGGGTTGGTATGGCTACACCTTC
TRBV20-1	few	TRBJ2-3	-	CSARDMDTQYF	TGCAGTGCTAGAGACATGGATACGCAGTATTTT
TRBV19	-	TRBJ1-2	TRBD1	CASSLRGTNGYTF	TGTGCCAGTAGCCTCAGGGGGACGAATGGCTACACCTTC
TRBV18	-	TRBJ2-5	TRBD2	CASSPLGGTGQETQYF	TGTGCCAGCTCACCACTGGGAGGGACTGGTCAGGAGACCCAGTACTTC
TRBV12-5	-	TRBJ1-1	-	CASALDGHQAFF	TGTGCTAGTGCCCTCGACGGACACCAAGCTTTCTTT
TRBV7-3	few	TRBJ2-7	-	CASSPRTFYEQYF	TGTGCCAGCAGCCCACGGACTTTCTACGAGCAGTACTTC
TRBV27	-	TRBJ2-6	TRBD1	CASSPGTGASGANVLTF	TGTGCCAGCAGCCCCGGGACAGGGGCTTCTGGGGCCAACGTCCTGACTTTC
TRBV7-9	-	TRBJ1-5	-	CASSVAGVNQPQHF	TGTGCCAGCAGCGTAGCAGGGGTTAATCAGCCCCAGCATTTT
TRBV7-3	-	TRBJ2-7	-	CASSNYLQVPPEEQYF	TGTGCCAGCAGCAACTACCTACAGGTTCCTCCGGAGGAGCAGTACTTC
TRBV9	-	TRBJ2-1	TRBD2	CASSVGVAGGHNEQFF	TGTGCCAGCAGCGTAGGAGTAGCGGGGGGGCACAATGAGCAGTTCTTC
TRBV19	-	TRBJ2-1	-	CASSGGTTQFNEQFF	TGTGCCAGTAGTGGTGGGACAACCCAGTTTAATGAGCAGTTCTTC
TRBV21-1	-	TRBJ2-7	-	CASSKSFPGQGFSYEQYF	TGTGCCAGCAGCAAATCCTTCCCGGGACAGGGGTTCTCCTACGAGCAGTACTTC
TRBV6-5	-	TRBJ2-1	TRBD2	CASRGTSSYNEQFF	TGTGCCAGCAGAGGGACTAGCTCGTACAATGAGCAGTTCTTC
TRBV30	-	TRBJ1-5	-	CAWSGNSQYQPQHF	TGTGCCTGGAGTGGAAACAGCCAGTATCAGCCCCAGCATTTT
TRBV5-6	once	TRBJ1-1	TRBD1	CASSDTGGKAFF	TGTGCCAGCAGCGATACAGGGGGGAAAGCTTTCTTT
TRBV6-5	-	TRBJ1-2	-	CASSYSGGVVGYTF	TGTGCCAGCAGTTACTCGGGAGGGGTGGTCGGCTACACCTTC
TRBV6-1	-	TRBJ1-6	-	CASTHKGNSPLHF	TGTGCCAGCACCCATAAGGGGAATTCACCCCTCCACTTT
TRBV6-4	-	TRBJ2-3	TRBD2	CASSEGGGDTDTQYF	TGTGCCAGCAGTGAAGGCGGGGGGGACACAGATACGCAGTATTTT
TRBV2	-	TRBJ2-5	-	CASSGTGGSRETQYF	TGTGCCAGCAGTGGGACTGGTGGTTCGCGAGAGACCCAGTACTTC
TRBV4-1	-	TRBJ2-5	TRBD2	CASSHLGLGEETQYF	TGCGCCAGCAGCCACCTGGGACTAGGAGAGGAGACCCAGTACTTC
TRBV7-9	-	TRBJ1-2	-	CASSSGAYGYTF	TGTGCCAGCTCGTCAGGGGCCTATGGCTACACCTTC
TRBV7-2	-	TRBJ1-3	-	CASRSGTRASGNTIYF	TGTGCCAGCAGATCCGGGACAAGGGCATCTGGAAACACCATATATTTT
TRBV19	-	TRBJ2-3	TRBD2	CASSPRGSGGPDTQYF	TGTGCCAGTAGTCCTCGAGGTAGCGGGGGCCCAGATACGCAGTATTTT
TRBV14	-	TRBJ1-2	TRBD1	CASSSTGWAGYTF	TGTGCCAGCAGCTCGACAGGGTGGGCTGGCTACACCTTC
TRBV5-1	-	TRBJ1-1	TRBD1	CASSLDGTGGTEAFF	TGCGCCAGCAGCTTGGATGGGACAGGGGGCACTGAAGCTTTCTTT
TRBV5-5	-	TRBJ1-2	-	CASSLLEWGLNNYGYTF	TGTGCCAGCAGCCTCCTCGAGTGGGGACTAAACAACTATGGCTACACCTTC
TRBV7-2	-	TRBJ2-2	-	CASSLGQGWGGELFF	TGTGCCAGCAGCTTAGGCCAGGGGTGGGGCGGGGAGCTGTTTTTT
TRBV29-1	-	TRBJ2-6	TRBD1	CSSSTGDVSGANVLTF	TGCAGCTCGTCGACAGGGGATGTCTCTGGGGCCAACGTCCTGACTTTC
TRBV21-1	-	TRBJ2-5	-	CASSRSGGGGETQYF	TGTGCCAGCAGCAGGTCCGGCGGGGGAGGAGAGACCCAGTACTTC
TRBV25-1	-	TRBJ1-2	-	CASSETKGKGYGYTF	TGTGCCAGCAGTGAAACCAAGGGGAAGGGGTATGGCTACACCTTC
TRBV5-6	-	TRBJ1-1	-	CASSFPQTEAFF	TGTGCCAGCAGCTTCCCCCAAACTGAAGCTTTCTTT
TRBV27	-	TRBJ1-1	TRBD1	CASSLSPFEFRGTEAFF	TGTGCCAGCAGTTTATCCCCCTTCGAATTCAGGGGGACTGAAGCTTTCTTT
TRBV7-9	once	TRBJ1-1	TRBD1	CASSAWTGDTEAFF	TGTGCCAGCAGCGCATGGACAGGGGACACTGAAGCTTTCTTT
TRBV25-1	-	TRBJ2-2	TRBD2	CASSEISSGTGELFF	TGTGCCAGCAGTGAAATCTCTAGCGGAACCGGGGAGCTGTTTTTT
TRBV25-1	-	TRBJ2-7	TRBD2	CASSESSGTSVSYEQYF	TGTGCCAGCAGTGAGTCATCCGGGACTAGCGTCTCCTACGAGCAGTACTTC
TRBV7-3	-	TRBJ2-3	-	CASSLTGGPDTQYF	TGTGCCAGCAGCTTAACGGGGGGGCCAGATACGCAGTATTTT
TRBV4-2	-	TRBJ1-4	TRBD1	CASSETGVEEKLFF	TGTGCCAGCAGCGAGACAGGGGTAGAGGAAAAACTGTTTTTT
TRBV2	-	TRBJ2-7	-	CASSVEFSSYEQYF	TGTGCCAGCAGTGTTGAATTTAGCTCCTACGAGCAGTACTTC
TRBV6-5	-	TRBJ1-2	TRBD1	CASSRTGVLGYGYTF	TGTGCCAGCAGTCGGACAGGAGTCCTAGGGTATGGCTACACCTTC
TRBV5-1	-	TRBJ2-7	TRBD1	CASSIQGNEQYF	TGCGCCAGCAGCATACAGGGGAACGAGCAGTACTTC
TRBV11-2	-	TRBJ2-7	-	CASSGRRSYEQYF	TGTGCCAGCAGCGGCAGGAGGTCCTACGAGCAGTACTTC
TRBV7-9	-	TRBJ2-7	-	CASSPGPSGQYF	TGTGCCAGCAGCCCAGGCCCCTCCGGGCAGTACTTC
TRBV9	-	TRBJ1-3	-	CASSVVGGAGNTIYF	TGTGCCAGCAGCGTAGTTGGGGGCGCTGGAAACACCATATATTTT
TRBV9	-	TRBJ2-1	-	CASSVYGEQFF	TGTGCCAGCAGCGTATACGGTGAGCAGTTCTTC
TRBV4-3	-	TRBJ1-2	-	CASSQSGLYGYTF	TGCGCCAGCAGCCAGTCAGGGTTGTATGGCTACACCTTC